Below, one T cell receptor (beta chain) is given with its context. Antigen unknown. The sample comes from a study of cytomegalovirus exposure and HLA in healthy donors. Study-level information: The same platform used for the approximately 670 first-cohort repertoires was also used for the 120 or so validation repertoires, as a later analysis reported. The study, taken as a whole, reports: The study listed 164 cytomegalovirus-associated TCR beta chains.

Assay: immunoSEQ multiplex PCR; the TCRdb copy retains only in-frame clones and omits some. The data contain roughly 280,000 clones, about 86% of them seen just once; the ten biggest clones take up less than 1.2%. CDR3 length: 15 residues. The germline CDR1 and CDR2 sequences are SGHAT and FQDESV (reference sequence). The ends lost 10 bases at V and 4 bases at J; junction bases unmatched: 11. Sequencing used PBMCs. J is TRBJ1-2 and V is TRBV11-1, with TRBD1 identical over 11 bases. This clonotype was obtained from a young woman in good health and CMV-seronegative. The DNA for the CDR3 is TGTGCCATCGAACCTCTTGGGACAGGGGGCTATGGCTACACCTTC. Protein product: CAIEPLGTGGYGYTF.